The T cell receptor beta chain described here comes from a study of T-cell reconstitution after alpha-beta-depleted transplantation in children (dated by TCRdb to 2016 to 2018). About the investigation overall: Using TCR repertoire profiling, the study quantitatively followed how T-cell immune reconstitution unfolded in children after TCRalphabeta/CD19-depleted allogeneic hematopoietic cell transplantation. General conclusions and limits of the study: The high TCRbeta diversity at day 60 in some patients was ascribed to recipient T cells and intrathymic progenitors that had survived conditioning. The apparently early alphabetaT-cell count recovery about two months after transplant was reportedly dependent on only several hundred rapidly expanded clones derived from non-depleted graft cells. Over subsequent months, a decline in hyperexpanded clone frequencies was noted, and after one year, T-cell counts and TCRbeta diversity were mostly ascribed to newly produced T cells.

This clonotype was detected many times. The antigen this receptor binds is unknown. One base away there is no much larger clone; base qualities are not given. The label giving this sample's treatment or condition can be read as: allogeneic hematopoietic cell transplantation with graft depleted of TCRalphabeta T cells and CD19 B cells. The transplant recipients were children given TCRalphabeta/CD19-depleted allogeneic hematopoietic cell grafts. The library came from PCR. Sequencing took place on an Illumina HiSeq 2500. Molecular barcoding was employed in the preparation of TCR libraries, with unique molecular identifiers being used to normalize TCRbeta repertoire quantification. TCRdb reworked the public reads: Q25 trimming with fastp, MiXCR clone assembly, productive beta chains retained. Rows are unified per CDR3 protein, each entry keeping the most common DNA and genes. The sample table records 250,000 to 300,000 distinct CDR3 sequences; around 10% of these occur just once. Of the sample, about a quarter is held by the ten largest clones.

This TCR derives from a male patient between 2 and 15 years old who had a stem cell transplant for chronic granulomatous disease, so the T cells may come from the graft donor. Specimen: peripheral blood, collected 180 days after TCRalphabeta/CD19-depleted stem cell transplant.

This receptor carries the CDR3 CASAEDLGSYNEQFF. In nucleotide form, the sequence is TGTGCCAGCGCCGAGGATTTGGGCTCCTACAATGAGCAGTTCTTC. The rearranged segments are TRBV9 and TRBJ2-1, with the D gene uncertain. The CDR3 holds 15 amino acids from the cysteine to the phenylalanine. Only CDR3 DNA remains: 45 bases, in frame from the first base. Trimming costs V 7 bases and J 0 bases, and their ends lie 14 bases apart. The germline V gene gives CDR1 as SGDLS and CDR2 as YYNGEE.